What follows is one T cell receptor beta chain and its context. This entry comes from a study of blood T cell repertoires in COVID-19. How the authors handled the data: It was from reference gene primer amplification that nucleated cell counts were estimated. Assay: immunoSEQ multiplex PCR; the TCRdb copy retains only in-frame clones and omits some. From that table come the V and J calls and clone size; the DNA was used to work out D and trimming. The table lists 140,000 or so clones, about four fifths of them singletons. The sample comprised PBMCs or T cells enriched from blood (not recorded which). This receptor was identified in a woman aged 50 to 60 with acute COVID-19.

As DNA, the CDR3 is TGTGCCAGCAGCAGGGGGACAGGGGCGAACACCGGGGAGCTGTTTTTT. It codes for CASSRGTGANTGELFF. V usage is TRBV5-8 and J usage is TRBJ2-2; 10 nucleotides line up with TRBD1. Trimming at V came to 4 bases and at J to 0 bases, leaving 3 bases not matched to a gene. The germline V gene encodes CDR1 SGHTS and CDR2 YDEGEE. The CDR3 is 16 amino acids.